This TCR beta chain was sequenced for a study of read filtering for tumor transcriptome and immune sequencing. Germline V CDR1 and CDR2: SGHVS, FQNEAQ. Germline trimming cut 0 bases from V and 6 bases from J; bases unmatched to any gene: 8. This CDR3 has 16 residues. Molecular barcoded adaptors covering alpha/delta and beta/gamma chains were used on approximately 400 ng RNA. MiXCR was run by TCRdb on the reads, yielding one entry per CDR3 protein. The data show some 80,000 distinct CDR3 sequences, around an eighth seen once. The sample holds many counts of this clonotype. Its specificity is not known. General study points: Roughly 82% of IR-seq clonotypes had a single read, yet these held around 3.3% of reads.

The sequence came from a donor aged 40 or older with multiple myeloma. The V and J genes are TRBV7-8 and TRBJ1-5; 7 nucleotides align to TRBD1. Material for sequencing was a population of CD138-negative cells sorted from bone marrow. CDR3 protein: CASSLAAQTGSQPQHF. In nucleotides, the CDR3 is TGTGCCAGCAGCTTAGCGGCCCAGACAGGGAGTCAGCCCCAGCATTTT.